This T cell receptor beta chain was obtained from a study of graft-versus-host responses after intestinal transplantation. The assay was immunoSEQ multiplex PCR, and TCRdb's table has in-frame clones only and misses some. The data contain approximately 100,000 clones, roughly 88% of them singletons. The sample here was PBMCs, taken 255 days after intestinal transplant. The clonotype was recovered from a human patient who received an intestinal transplant, so some T cells may come from the graft donor.

The CDR3 sequence is CSAQPQGLTDTQYF. CDR3 nucleotides: TGCAGCGCCCAGCCACAGGGCCTCACAGATACGCAGTATTTT. This chain connects TRBV29-1 to TRBJ2-3, with D maybe TRBD1 (6 bases). V was cut by 7 bases and J by 2 bases, with 16 bases left in between. The CDR3 consists of 14 residues. Germline lookup yields CDR1 SQVTM and CDR2 ANQGSEA.